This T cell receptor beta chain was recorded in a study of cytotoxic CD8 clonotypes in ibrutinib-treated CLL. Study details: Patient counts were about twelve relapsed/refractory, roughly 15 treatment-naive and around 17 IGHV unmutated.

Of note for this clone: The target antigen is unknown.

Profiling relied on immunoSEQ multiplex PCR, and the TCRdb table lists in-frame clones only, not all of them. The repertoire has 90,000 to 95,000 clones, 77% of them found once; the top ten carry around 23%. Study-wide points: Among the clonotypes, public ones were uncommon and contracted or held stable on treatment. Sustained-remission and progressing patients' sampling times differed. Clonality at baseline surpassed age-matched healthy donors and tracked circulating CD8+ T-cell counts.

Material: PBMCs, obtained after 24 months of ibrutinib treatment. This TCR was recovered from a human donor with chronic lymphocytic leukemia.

The CDR3, as DNA: TGCGCCAGCAGCTTGCAGGGGGGTTACACTGAAGCTTTCTTT. This codes for CASSLQGGYTEAFF. The chain joins TRBV5-1 to TRBJ1-1; 7 nucleotides align to TRBD1. The V and J ends lost 1 base and 3 bases, in that order; junction bases with no gene match: 3. The CDR3 is 14 amino acids. CDR1 and CDR2 from the germline V gene are SGHRS and YFSETQ.